The clone carrying this T cell receptor beta chain was seen ten or more times. Its antigen is not identified. Libraries carried unique molecular identifiers used for clonotype counts. TCRdb used MiXCR to reprocess the 5' RACE reads, holding one entry per CDR3 protein. The sample contains over 20,000 distinct CDR3 sequences, under 3% of which appear only once. The data were obtained in a study of beta chain bispecific antibodies for T cell cancers. For the study at large: Sequenced cells survived coculture with leukemia lines plus bispecific antibodies. Surface TRBV12 (TRBV12-3) was on Jurkat, TRBV5-5 on HPB-ALL.

CDR3 length equals 13 residues. CDR1 LNHDA and CDR2 SQIVND come from the germline V gene (reference sequence). Between the trimmed V and J ends, which lost 6 bases and 6 bases, there was a span of 11 bases. Blood mononuclear cells were expanded for 3 days using either OKT3 anti-CD3 antibody or CD3/CD28 beads. Bispecific antibody was added to 50,000 or so normal T cells and 50,000 or so target cells. General study results and limits: Most targeted TRBV signal came from the leukemia cell line cells, not normal T cells.

The chain joins TRBV19 to TRBJ1-4; a possible D gene is TRBD1 (6 bases). The sample comprised healthy donor T cells cultured with leukemia cells. The sequence came from a human donor in good health. Some clones in this sample may be carry-over from other donors' samples. The CDR3, as DNA: TGTGCCAGTAGGGTTGGACAGTATGAAAAACTGTTTTTT. Amino acid sequence: CASRVGQYEKLFF.